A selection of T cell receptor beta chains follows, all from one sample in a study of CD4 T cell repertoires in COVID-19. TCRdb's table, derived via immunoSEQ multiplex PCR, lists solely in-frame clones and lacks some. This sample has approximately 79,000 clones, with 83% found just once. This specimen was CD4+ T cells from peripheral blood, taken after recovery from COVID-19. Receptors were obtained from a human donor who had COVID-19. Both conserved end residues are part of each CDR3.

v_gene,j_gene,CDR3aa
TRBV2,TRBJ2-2,CASRTTTGGVNTGELFF
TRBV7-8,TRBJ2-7,CASSLSEGSYEQYF
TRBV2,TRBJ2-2,CASRQGAGDGELFF
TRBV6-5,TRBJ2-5,CASFSGTGQVETQYF
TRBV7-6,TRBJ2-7,CASSAQDRDDYEQYF
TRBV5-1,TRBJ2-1,CASSPTGLGTYNEQFF
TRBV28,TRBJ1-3,CASSGGDRFGNTIYF
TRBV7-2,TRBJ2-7,CASSPSGTYYEQYF
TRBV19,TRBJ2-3,CASSDRTTDTQYF
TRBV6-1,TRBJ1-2,CASSALPTGSNYGYTF
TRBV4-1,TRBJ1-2,CASSQKGVLGGYTF
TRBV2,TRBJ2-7,CASSSDRSQQYF
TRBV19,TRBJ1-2,CASNPGQGSRDWYGYTF
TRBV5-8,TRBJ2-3,CASSLRLHTDTQYF
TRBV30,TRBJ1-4,CAWTVGGLGKLFF
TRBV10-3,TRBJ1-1,CAISESIGRGQGPWRAFF
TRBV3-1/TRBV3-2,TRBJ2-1,CASSLTWGSSYNEQFF
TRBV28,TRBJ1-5,CASRTSGQGNWEPQHF
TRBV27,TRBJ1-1,CASRLSGNTEAFF
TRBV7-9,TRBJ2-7,CASIPGQGTQYEQYF
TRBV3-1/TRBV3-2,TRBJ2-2,CASSPTRPGELFF
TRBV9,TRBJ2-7,CASSAGLAGGGTYEQYF
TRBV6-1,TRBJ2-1,CASSERTGGYEQFF
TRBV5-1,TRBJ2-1,CASSLRPSGDSYNEQFF
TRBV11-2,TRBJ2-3,CASSPRDAFSTDTQYF
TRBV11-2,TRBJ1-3,CASSLERTGSGNTIYF
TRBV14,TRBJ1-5,CASSQDRNQPQHF
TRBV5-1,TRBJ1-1,CASSVNQGRMNTEAFF
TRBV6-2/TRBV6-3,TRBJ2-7,CASSLDSSLGVKQYF
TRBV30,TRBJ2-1,CAWSGRTVSNEQFF
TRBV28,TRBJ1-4,CASSLFEKLFF
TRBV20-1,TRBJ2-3,CSVEGIDTQYF
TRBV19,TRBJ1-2,CASSISQGARSGYTF
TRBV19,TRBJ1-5,CASSAIANQPQHF